Listed below are T cell receptor beta chains from one sample, sequenced in a study of blood T cell repertoires in COVID-19. Generated by immunoSEQ multiplex PCR, the TCRdb table keeps only in-frame clones and is missing some. The data hold around 49,000 clones, with approximately 82% observed a single time. Sequenced: PBMCs or T cells enriched from blood (not recorded which). The receptors were sampled from a woman aged 50 to 65 with acute COVID-19. The conserved cysteine and the conserved F or W are not part of the CDR3 here.

TRBJ2-2	TRBV7-9	ASSPGQGTGELF
TRBJ2-3	TRBV13	ASSLWVGAFTDTQY
TRBJ1-6	TRBV7-6	ASSPTGGEAPLH
TRBJ2-2	TRBV19	ASMGLAGVGLTGELF
TRBJ2-3	TRBV9	ASSTPGGTSGADTQY
TRBJ1-3	TRBV19	ASSRTGGNTIY
TRBJ2-2	TRBV25-1	ASSDTGQYTGELF
TRBJ1-1	TRBV3-1/TRBV3-2	ASSQDRAEAF
TRBJ2-5	TRBV5-4	ASSLRLAGYQETQY
TRBJ1-4	TRBV12-3/TRBV12-4	ASTGTGGRKLF
TRBJ2-1	TRBV10-3	AITDSGAYNEQF
TRBJ1-2	TRBV12-5	ASAPDRAYNGYT
TRBJ1-2	TRBV6-5	ASKAYRGYGYT
TRBJ2-7	TRBV27	ASSSAGAGDSYEQY
TRBJ2-7	TRBV4-1	ASSQGPQGQWEQY
TRBJ2-2	TRBV3-1/TRBV3-2	ASRGGAGTGELF
TRBJ2-1	TRBV7-8	ASGGLAGRNEQF
TRBJ2-7	TRBV4-1	ASSQDPLRTSGGRRSYEQY
TRBJ1-2	TRBV12-3/TRBV12-4	ASSGQPNYGYT
TRBJ1-5	TRBV28	ASSSVVGAIGNQPQH
TRBJ1-2	TRBV7-9	ASSLAGQSDYGYT
TRBJ2-7	TRBV28	ASSLSRGGTYEQY
TRBJ2-7	TRBV28	ASSHLGQSSYEQY
TRBJ1-2	TRBV5-5	ASSLHLGRGYGYT
TRBJ1-1	TRBV3-1/TRBV3-2	ASSHGRGEAF
TRBJ1-1	TRBV7-8	ASSLGQGWMEAF
TRBJ2-7	TRBV7-8	ASSSPRDRSSYEQY
TRBJ1-1	TRBV23-1	ASSPRGQEINTEAF
TRBJ1-4	TRBV19	ASSAGGADEKLF
TRBJ1-2	TRBV5-1	ASSLGQGRAGGYT
TRBJ1-1	TRBV29-1	SAKGQEYTEAF
TRBJ1-2	TRBV6-5	ASRDSRYGYT
TRBJ2-7	TRBV4-1	ASSQSSGTLVEQY
TRBJ2-5	TRBV27	ATSRGGAGETQY
TRBJ1-5	TRBV18	ASSPVQAGGNQPQH
TRBJ1-3	TRBV28	ASTSELHSGNTIY
TRBJ2-7	TRBV25-1	ASSQRGKDEQY
TRBJ1-1	TRBV15	ATSRDRRAGGEAF
TRBJ2-3	TRBV7-2	ASSSVVGDTQY
TRBJ1-5	TRBV10-3	AISGSENQPQH
TRBJ1-6	TRBV18	ASSPRQVLGSPLH
TRBJ2-3	TRBV7-3	ASSFSGGAEDTQY
TRBJ1-2	TRBV12-3/TRBV12-4	ASSLGRAFGYT
TRBJ2-1	TRBV6-2/TRBV6-3	ASSYSSPSGVYNEQF
TRBJ2-3	TRBV3-1/TRBV3-2	ASSPTTSTDTQY
TRBJ1-6	TRBV11-2	ASSKQGPNSPLH
TRBJ2-7	TRBV2	ASHSGTYEQY
TRBJ2-1	TRBV24-1	ATSGTGTYNEQF
TRBJ1-2	TRBV5-5	ASSLRTGGNYGYT
TRBJ1-4	TRBV4-1	ASSQEATRVSRLF